This T cell receptor beta chain is from a study of cytomegalovirus exposure and HLA in healthy donors. Study-level background: Previous work identified 90 million to 130 million unique TCR beta sequences from about 179 million T cells. Broader study findings: Reported results showed that the classifier diagnosed cytomegalovirus status with high specificity and sensitivity. While the bulk of TCR sequences proved rare, some public TCRs turned up in many donors.

Germline loops: CDR1 ENHRY, CDR2 SYGVKD. CDR3 length equals 17 residues. V lost 4 bases and J lost 4; bases outside the gene matches: 12. The study ran its PCR with 60 Vbeta and 13 Jbeta primers. Only in-frame clones appear in the TCRdb table, and some are missing; sequencing was by immunoSEQ multiplex PCR. The table shows about 170,000 clones, with more than 75% occurring only once. This clone was observed a few times. Antigen unknown. The sample comprised PBMCs. The chain has TRBV10-3 and TRBJ1-1; 10 bases align to TRBD1. The TCR comes from a girl aged 2-15 years in good health and CMV-seropositive. The CDR3 region is CAISGREWDRGGTEAFF. Written as DNA, the CDR3 is TGTGCCATCAGTGGGAGAGAATGGGACAGGGGTGGCACTGAAGCTTTCTTT.